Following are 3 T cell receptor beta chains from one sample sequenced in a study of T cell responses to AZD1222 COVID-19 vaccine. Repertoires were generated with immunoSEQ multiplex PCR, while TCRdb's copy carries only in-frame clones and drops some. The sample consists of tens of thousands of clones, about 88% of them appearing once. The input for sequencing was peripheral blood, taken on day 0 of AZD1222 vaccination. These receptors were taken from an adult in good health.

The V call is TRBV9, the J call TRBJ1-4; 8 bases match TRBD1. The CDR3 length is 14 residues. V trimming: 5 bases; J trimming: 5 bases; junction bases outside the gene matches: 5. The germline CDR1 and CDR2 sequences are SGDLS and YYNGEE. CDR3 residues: CASSSDRGNEKLFF. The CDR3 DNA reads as TGTGCCAGCAGTTCCGACAGGGGAAATGAAAAACTGTTTTTT.

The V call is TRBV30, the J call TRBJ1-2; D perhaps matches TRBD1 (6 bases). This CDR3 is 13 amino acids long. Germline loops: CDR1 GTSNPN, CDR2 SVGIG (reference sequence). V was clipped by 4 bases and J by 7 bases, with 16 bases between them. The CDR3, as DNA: TGTGCCTGGACCCCAACAGGGATCGGTGGCTACACCTTC. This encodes CAWTPTGIGGYTF.

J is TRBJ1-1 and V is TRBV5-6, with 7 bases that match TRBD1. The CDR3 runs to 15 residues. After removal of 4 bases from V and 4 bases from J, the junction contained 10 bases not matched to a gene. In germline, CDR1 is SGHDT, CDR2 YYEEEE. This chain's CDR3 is CASSRRPTGTTEAFF. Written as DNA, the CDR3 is TGTGCCAGCAGCCGAAGGCCGACAGGGACCACTGAAGCTTTCTTT.